A single sample is the source of the 27 T cell receptor beta chains below, sequenced in a study of cytomegalovirus exposure and HLA in healthy donors. Primers: 60 Vbeta forward and 13 Jbeta reverse. Clones were sequenced by immunoSEQ multiplex PCR, and TCRdb holds only the in-frame ones, with some missing. In the table there are tens of thousands of clones, around 80% of which are singletons. The sequenced sample was PBMCs. The receptors were sampled from a male donor in good health and CMV-seropositive.

This chain joins TRBV5-1 and TRBJ2-7; 9 nucleotides match TRBD2. The CDR3 loop spans 16 amino acids. The J segment lost 2 bases and the V segment lost 4 bases, leaving 10 bases of the junction unmatched. Germline CDR1 SGHRS, CDR2 YFSETQ. The CDR3 region has the DNA TGCGCCAGCAGCCCAGGGATCGGCGGGAGGGCCTACGAGCAGTACTTC. This encodes CASSPGIGGRAYEQYF.

In its sample, this clone was seen a few times. V usage is TRBV4-3 and J usage is TRBJ1-2, with D hard to call. The CDR3 extends over 13 amino acids. The germline V gene has CDR1 LGHNA and CDR2 YSLEER. V was trimmed by 2 bases and J by 8 bases, leaving 12 bases between them. The CDR3 is CASSQSGVYGYTF. The CDR3 DNA reads as TGCGCCAGCAGCCAAAGCGGGGTTTACGGCTACACCTTC.

The chain has TRBV10-3 and TRBJ2-3; no clear D gene. Trimming shortened V by 0 bases and J by 1 base, and 8 bases separated the two germline ends. The length of the CDR3 is 15 residues. Per germline, CDR1 ENHRY and CDR2 SYGVKD. CDR3 bases: TGTGCCATCAGTGAGTCGGGCTGGGGCACAGATACGCAGTATTTT. Translated: CAISESGWGTDTQYF.

A note on this clone: The germline gene is not matched at one end of the junction; a read error may be the cause. This sequence joins TRBV7-6 and TRBJ2-3; 7 bases agree with TRBD2. Germline V gene lookup returns CDR1 SGHVS and CDR2 FNYEAQ. CDR3 length: 16 residues. The CDR3 DNA is TGTGCCAGCAGTTTAGGGGCGGGAGTCCCCACAGATACGCAGTATTTT. Translated: CASSLGAGVPTDTQYF.

V is TRBV10-3 and J is TRBJ1-5, with a tentative D call TRBD1 (5 bases). This CDR3 spans 14 amino acids. The germline V and J ends were trimmed by 6 bases and 4 bases, with 13 bases remaining between them. Per germline, CDR1 ENHRY and CDR2 SYGVKD. In DNA form, the CDR3 reads TGTGCCATCAGCAATTGGACACTTAATCAGCCCCAGCATTTT. Translated, it gives CAISNWTLNQPQHF.

The chain couples TRBV28 to TRBJ2-1; 8 nucleotides line up with TRBD1. Germline values: CDR1 MDHEN, CDR2 SYDVKM. With V trimmed by 1 base and J by 8 bases, 7 bases remained unmatched. The CDR3 contains 15 residues. CDR3 DNA: TGTGCCAGCAGTTTATCGACAGGGGTACAGGATGAGCAGTTCTTC. This sequence encodes CASSLSTGVQDEQFF.

This clone was seen just once. The chain has TRBV28 and TRBJ2-3; possibly TRBD2 for D (7 bases). Trimming took off 2 bases at V and 3 bases at J, with 12 bases between the two ends. CDR3 length: 15 amino acids. The germline CDR1 and CDR2 sequences are MDHEN and SYDVKM. The CDR3 DNA sequence: TGTGCCAGCAGTTTACGGGGGGCGCGAACAGATACGCAGTATTTT. The encoded protein is CASSLRGARTDTQYF.

V and J are TRBV28 and TRBJ2-7, with TRBD1 identical over 9 bases. Trimming took 6 bases from V and 2 from J; bases not matched to a gene: 5. The CDR3 is 14 residues long. The V gene's germline CDR1 is MDHEN and CDR2 SYDVKM. The DNA for the CDR3 is TGTGCCAGCAGCCCCGGGACAGGGCCCTACGAGCAGTACTTC. This gives the protein CASSPGTGPYEQYF.

CDR3 sequence: CASSFSDQREKLFF. As DNA, the CDR3 is TGTGCCAGCAGTTTCTCGGACCAGCGGGAAAAACTGTTTTTT. The chain uses TRBV28 and TRBJ1-4, with no clear D. V was cut by 3 bases and J by 8 bases, with 13 bases left in between. This CDR3 has 14 amino acids. CDR1 is MDHEN and CDR2 is SYDVKM in the germline V gene.

This clone showed up just once. This rearrangement joins TRBV15 to TRBJ2-3; TRBD1 matches at 9 bases. Looked up from germline, CDR1 is LNHNV and CDR2 is YYDKDF (reference sequence). The ends lost 5 bases at V and 4 bases at J; junction bases unmatched: 7. The CDR3 consists of 15 residues. The CDR3 nucleotides are TGTGCCACCAGCCAAAGGGGGACAGGGTCAGATACGCAGTATTTT. Protein: CATSQRGTGSDTQYF.

Note on this clone: Germline and junction disagree at one end, which may indicate a read error. The V and J genes are TRBV30 and TRBJ2-3; 8 nucleotides agree with TRBD1. Germline V gene data show CDR1 as GTSNPN and CDR2 as SVGIG (reference sequence). The CDR3 is 17 residues long. As DNA, the CDR3 is TGTGACTGGAGTGTTCGGGCAGGGGGCATTAGCACAGATACGCAGTATTTT. It is translated as CDWSVRAGGISTDTQYF.

The V gene is TRBV4-1, the J gene TRBJ2-3; D is possibly TRBD2 (5 bases). Germline CDR1 MGHRA, CDR2 YSYEKL. The V end was cut by 4 bases, the J end by 2 bases, with 22 bases between. The CDR3 runs 18 residues. Written as DNA, the CDR3 is TGCGCCAGCAGCCCCCTAGCTTATTTTCGTAAAAACACAGATACGCAGTATTTT. This translates into CASSPLAYFRKNTDTQYF.

Only a few counts were recorded for this clone. This chain connects TRBV6-6 to TRBJ2-1; D gene uncertain. The CDR3 is made up of 12 amino acids. Germline V gives CDR1 MNHNY, CDR2 SVGAGI (reference sequence). Trimming left V 6 bases short and J 7 bases short, with 10 bases between. Here the CDR3 reads CASSPLGNEQFF. Here the CDR3 DNA reads TGTGCCAGCAGCCCCCTCGGGAATGAGCAGTTCTTC.

This chain links TRBV7-2 with TRBJ2-7; unclear D gene. CDR3 size: 14 residues. V lost 1 base to trimming and J lost 6 bases, with 13 bases between them. Germline V gene data show CDR1 as SGHTA and CDR2 as FQGNSA. CDR3 sequence (DNA): TGTGCCAGCAGCTTAGGGCAGTCCAGAGGCGAGCAGTACTTC. Its protein is CASSLGQSRGEQYF.

The genes are TRBV27 and TRBJ1-5; 7 bases match TRBD1. Losses at the gene ends were 5 bases for V and 5 bases for J; bases not matched to a gene: 9. CDR1 is MNHEY and CDR2 is SMNVEV in the germline V gene (reference sequence). CDR3 length: 15 amino acids. The CDR3 nucleotides are TGTGCCAGCAGTCCCTACCGGGACAGAGATCAGCCCCAGCATTTT. It yields the protein CASSPYRDRDQPQHF.

This chain links TRBV7-2 with TRBJ1-5, with TRBD1 as a possible D gene (5 bases). Germline V gene lookup returns CDR1 SGHTA and CDR2 FQGNSA. Trimming left V 1 base short and J 0 bases short, with 7 bases between. The CDR3 is 15 residues long. CDR3 loop: CASSLGQGSNQPQHF. CDR3 nucleotides: TGTGCCAGCAGCTTAGGTCAGGGTAGCAATCAGCCCCAGCATTTT.

This clone was seen once. The chain is built from TRBV9 and TRBJ2-1; 10 nucleotides match TRBD2. CDR3 length: 17 residues. The ends lost 0 bases at V and 6 bases at J; junction bases unmatched: 9. Germline V gives CDR1 SGDLS, CDR2 YYNGEE. Here the CDR3 reads CASSVEGPSGSRNEQFF. CDR3 in DNA: TGTGCCAGCAGCGTAGAAGGCCCTAGCGGGAGCCGCAATGAGCAGTTCTTC.

This chain connects TRBV7-2 to TRBJ2-7, with 8 bases that match TRBD1. Germline V gene data show CDR1 as SGHTA and CDR2 as FQGNSA. The CDR3 is made up of 15 amino acids. V trimming: 8 bases; J trimming: 5 bases; junction bases outside the gene matches: 14. CDR3 sequence reads: CASLSDRGAWNEQYF. The CDR3 coding sequence is TGTGCCAGCTTATCAGACAGGGGAGCATGGAACGAGCAGTACTTC.

In this sample, this clone turned up once. The rearrangement joins TRBV2 to TRBJ1-1; TRBD1 is a possible D gene (6 bases). Germline V gene lookup returns CDR1 SNHLY and CDR2 FYNNEI. CDR3 length: 13 amino acids. Trimming took 6 bases from V and 2 from J, leaving 10 bases between them. The CDR3 nucleotides are TGTGCCAGCAGCAAACAGGGCAACACTGAAGCTTTCTTT. Translation gives CASSKQGNTEAFF. The full variable domain, rest sourced from reference TRBV2 and TRBJ1-1, is EPEVTQTPSHQVTQMGQEVILRCVPISNHLYFYWYRQILGQKVEFLVSFYNNEISEKSEIFDDQFSVERPDGSNFTLKIRSTKLEDSAMYFCASSKQGNTEAFFGQGTRLTVV.

This clone was detected only a few times. This chain connects TRBV7-9 to TRBJ2-7; TRBD1 matches 7 bases. Germline lookup yields CDR1 SEHNR and CDR2 FQNEAQ (reference sequence). The CDR3 has 15 amino acids. With V trimmed by 5 bases and J by 3 bases, 10 bases remained unmatched. CDR3 in DNA: TGTGCCAGCAGCGGAACGACAGGGCGAAACTACGAGCAGTACTTC. It translates to CASSGTTGRNYEQYF.

V usage is TRBV27 and J usage is TRBJ1-2, with 7 positions matching TRBD1. CDR1 is MNHEY, CDR2 SMNVEV, per germline (reference sequence). J gave up 4 bases and V 5 bases, and 7 bases lay outside the gene matches. The CDR3 loop spans 14 amino acids. CDR3 nucleotide sequence: TGTGCCAGCAGTGACAGGGCTTTTCTCTATGGCTACACCTTC. It encodes CASSDRAFLYGYTF.

This clone was seen more than once but under ten times. A junction end diverges from the germline sequence, so it may reflect a read error. CDR3 region: CARRGTGSCEQYF. The CDR3 nucleotides read TGCGCCAGGAGAGGGACAGGGTCCTGCGAGCAGTACTTC. The rearrangement links TRBV10-1 to TRBJ2-7, with TRBD1 matching over 9 bases. This CDR3 spans 13 amino acids. The V gene's germline CDR1 is WNHNN and CDR2 SYGVQD (reference sequence).

This clone was recorded once. This chain joins TRBV5-5 and TRBJ2-2; no reliable D call. The CDR3 contains 15 residues. V was shortened by 0 bases and J by 0 bases, with 6 bases between the two germline ends. The germline CDR1 and CDR2 sequences are SGHKS and YYEKEE (reference sequence). This chain's CDR3 is CASSLELSNTGELFF. CDR3 nucleotides: TGTGCCAGCAGCTTGGAACTATCGAACACCGGGGAGCTGTTTTTT.

This chain links TRBV5-1 with TRBJ2-7, with 12 nucleotides matching TRBD2. This CDR3 contains 15 residues. The germline CDR1 and CDR2 sequences are SGHRS and YFSETQ. Trimming cost V 2 bases and J 3 bases; bases outside gene matches: 3. CDR3 residues: CASSFGLAGNYEQYF. As DNA, the CDR3 is TGCGCCAGCAGCTTCGGACTAGCGGGAAACTACGAGCAGTACTTC.

The V and J genes are TRBV7-9 and TRBJ1-2; 10 bases match TRBD1. J gave up 8 bases and V 5 bases, and 8 bases lay outside the gene matches. Germline V CDR1 and CDR2: SEHNR, FQNEAQ (reference sequence). There are 14 residues in the CDR3. The CDR3 region is CASSRQGAPRGYTF. DNA of the CDR3: TGTGCCAGCAGCCGACAGGGGGCGCCTAGGGGCTACACCTTC.

The chain has TRBV5-1 and TRBJ2-7, with 12 bases matching TRBD2. Per germline, CDR1 SGHRS and CDR2 YFSETQ. The CDR3 covers 14 residues. Unmatched junction bases numbered 4, after V lost 4 bases and J lost 5 bases. CDR3 sequence: CASSKTSGSDEQYF. DNA for the CDR3: TGCGCCAGCAGCAAGACTAGCGGGAGTGACGAGCAGTACTTC.

CDR3 nucleotide sequence: TGTGCCAGTAGTTTGCTCCCGGGGGTTGGCGCTGAAGCTTTCTTT. Its translation: CASSLLPGVGAEAFF. This chain links TRBV19 with TRBJ1-1; perhaps TRBD1 as D (5 bases). V was cut by 5 bases and J by 6 bases, with 19 bases left in between. CDR3 length equals 15 residues. In germline, CDR1 is LNHDA, CDR2 SQIVND (reference sequence).